The rows below give T cell receptor beta chains drawn from one sample of a study of blood T cell repertoires in COVID-19. Sequenced by immunoSEQ multiplex PCR; TCRdb stores in-frame clones only, minus some. The sample shows around 90,000 clones, roughly four fifths of them seen only once. The sequenced sample consisted of peripheral blood. Every receptor here comes from a human donor in a cohort sampled during active COVID-19. Each CDR3 is given with its conserved first and last residue. The D gene is left open where the match is weak. Rows may omit the clone size; those that give it use once, few, many or a size class.

CDR3	DNA	size	J	D	V
CASSKLAGGVNEQFF	TGTGCCAGCAGCAAACTAGCGGGGGGTGTGAATGAGCAGTTCTTC	.	TRBJ2-1	TRBD2	TRBV6-5
CASSLDQGAGGQGHEQYF	TGTGCCAGCAGCTTAGATCAGGGGGCCGGTGGGCAGGGCCACGAGCAGTACTTC	.	TRBJ2-7	TRBD1	TRBV11-2
CASSQDNYYGYTF	TGTGCCAGCAGCCAAGACAATTACTATGGCTACACCTTC	.	TRBJ1-2	.	TRBV4-2
CASSSTRWGDTGELFF	TGCGCCAGCAGCTCCACAAGGTGGGGGGACACCGGGGAGCTGTTTTTT	many	TRBJ2-2	.	TRBV5-1
CASSYPSTGDYEQYF	TGTGCCAGCAGTTACCCCTCCACTGGAGACTACGAGCAGTACTTC	.	TRBJ2-7	.	TRBV6-2/TRBV6-3
CASSTDIRPQHF	TGTGCCAGCAGTACTGACATTAGGCCCCAGCATTTT	.	TRBJ1-5	.	TRBV6-5
CASSLTTNTEAFF	TGTGCCAGCAGCCTTACGACAAACACTGAAGCTTTCTTT	.	TRBJ1-1	.	TRBV11-3
CASSYLWQFNEQYF	TGTGCCAGCAGTTACTTGTGGCAGTTTAACGAGCAGTACTTC	many	TRBJ2-7	.	TRBV6-2/TRBV6-3
CASSPRTSGTKPQYF	TGTGCCAGCAGCCCGCGGACTAGCGGAACTAAGCCCCAGTACTTC	once	TRBJ2-5	TRBD2	TRBV9
CASSNFYGYTF	TGTGCCAGTAGTAACTTCTATGGCTACACCTTC	.	TRBJ1-2	.	TRBV19
CASSSAGHTGELFF	TGTGCCAGCAGCTCAGCAGGGCACACCGGGGAGCTGTTTTTT	.	TRBJ2-2	.	TRBV11-2
CAWNYRAYTEAFF	TGTGCCTGGAATTACAGGGCATACACTGAAGCTTTCTTT	.	TRBJ1-1	.	TRBV30
CASSLAGAGETQYF	TGTGCCAGCAGCTTAGCAGGGGCGGGGGAGACCCAGTACTTC	.	TRBJ2-5	.	TRBV7-2
CATSDLRDRGKETQYF	TGTGCCACCAGTGATTTGCGGGACAGGGGCAAAGAGACCCAGTACTTC	.	TRBJ2-5	TRBD1	TRBV24-1
CASRPEGTGGYTEAFF	TGTGCCAGCAGGCCGGAGGGGACAGGGGGTTACACTGAAGCTTTCTTT	.	TRBJ1-1	TRBD1	TRBV27
CASGWFTGGVENYGYTF	TGTGCTAGTGGTTGGTTCACAGGGGGAGTAGAGAACTATGGCTACACCTTC	.	TRBJ1-2	TRBD1	TRBV12-5
CASSYSKGSKLGYTF	TGTGCCAGCAGTTACTCAAAGGGGTCAAAGTTAGGCTACACCTTC	few	TRBJ1-2	.	TRBV6-5
CASSFGGVMNTEAFF	TGTGCCAGCTCTTTCGGGGGAGTAATGAACACTGAAGCTTTCTTT	.	TRBJ1-1	.	TRBV6-5
CASSLRTGITDTQYF	TGTGCCAGCAGCTTAAGGACAGGAATCACAGATACGCAGTATTTT	.	TRBJ2-3	TRBD1	TRBV7-2
CASSYDWTSGDNEQFF	TGTGCCAGCAGTTACGACTGGACTAGCGGTGACAATGAGCAGTTCTTC	.	TRBJ2-1	TRBD2	TRBV6-2/TRBV6-3
CASRAGFDNQPQHF	TGTGCCAGCAGGGCGGGGTTCGACAATCAGCCCCAGCATTTT	.	TRBJ1-5	.	TRBV27
CASSPARANTEAFF	TGTGCCAGCTCACCGGCCAGGGCGAACACTGAAGCTTTCTTT	.	TRBJ1-1	.	TRBV18
CASRGTGRVETQYF	TGTGCCAGCAGAGGGACAGGGAGAGTAGAGACCCAGTACTTC	.	TRBJ2-5	TRBD1	TRBV6-6
CASSGDRGNVGGYTF	TGTGCCAGCAGTGGGGACAGGGGGAATGTGGGTGGCTACACCTTC	.	TRBJ1-2	TRBD1	TRBV2
CASSGLRLAGWTGELFF	TGTGCCAGCAGCGGACTCCGTTTAGCGGGGTGGACCGGGGAGCTGTTTTTT	.	TRBJ2-2	TRBD2	TRBV11-2
CASSPEGGAYNEQFF	TGTGCCAGCAGCCCAGAAGGAGGGGCTTACAATGAGCAGTTCTTC	.	TRBJ2-1	.	TRBV5-5
CASSFSGETEAFF	TGCGCCAGCAGCTTTTCTGGTGAGACTGAAGCTTTCTTT	few	TRBJ1-1	.	TRBV5-1
CASSGGKTTGANVLTF	TGTGCCAGCAGTGGGGGCAAGACCACTGGGGCCAACGTCCTGACTTTC	.	TRBJ2-6	.	TRBV6-6
CASSLRGQETQYF	TGTGCCAGCAGCTTGCGAGGACAAGAGACCCAGTACTTC	.	TRBJ2-5	.	TRBV5-6
CASSLGASNTEAFF	TGTGCCAGCAGCTTAGGCGCGTCGAACACTGAAGCTTTCTTT	.	TRBJ1-1	.	TRBV7-2
CASSQLGGLAGAYEQYF	TGTGCCAGCAGTCAACTGGGGGGGCTAGCGGGGGCGTACGAGCAGTACTTC	.	TRBJ2-7	TRBD2	TRBV28
CASSYDGIYNSPLHF	TGTGCCAGCAGTTACGACGGGATCTATAATTCACCCCTCCACTTT	.	TRBJ1-6	.	TRBV6-5
CASSPDRVNGYTF	TGTGCCAGTAGTCCCGACAGGGTAAATGGCTACACCTTC	.	TRBJ1-2	TRBD1	TRBV19
CASGGEGAYGYTF	TGTGCTAGTGGTGGGGAAGGGGCCTATGGCTACACCTTC	.	TRBJ1-2	.	TRBV12-5
CASADRNEKLFF	TGTGCCAGTGCGGACAGGAATGAAAAACTGTTTTTT	.	TRBJ1-4	TRBD1	TRBV19
CASSLAGAFYGYTF	TGTGCCAGCAGCTTAGCGGGAGCGTTCTATGGCTACACCTTC	.	TRBJ1-2	.	TRBV7-2
CASSQWDSRISPLHF	TGTGCCAGCAGCCAATGGGACAGCCGTATTTCACCCCTCCACTTT	.	TRBJ1-6	TRBD1	TRBV14
CASSTGTGGYNEQFF	TGCGCCAGCAGCACAGGGACAGGGGGCTACAATGAGCAGTTCTTC	few	TRBJ2-1	TRBD1	TRBV5-1
CASKQEQGASYEQYF	TGTGCCAGCAAACAGGAACAGGGGGCTTCCTACGAGCAGTACTTC	.	TRBJ2-7	TRBD1	TRBV6-5
CASSSGTGDGTQYF	TGTGCCAGCAGCTCCGGGACAGGGGATGGGACCCAGTACTTC	.	TRBJ2-5	TRBD1	TRBV11-3
CASRKPGQGAANTGELFF	TGTGCCAGCAGGAAACCGGGACAGGGGGCTGCGAACACCGGGGAGCTGTTTTTT	.	TRBJ2-2	TRBD1	TRBV2
CASSPRGGAGGEQYF	TGCGCCAGCAGCCCTCGGGGGGGGGCAGGAGGCGAGCAGTACTTC	.	TRBJ2-7	TRBD2	TRBV5-1